This TCR beta chain was identified in a study of human T cells and chemical hapten exposure. This CDR3 spans 13 amino acids. Germline V gene lookup returns CDR1 MRHNA and CDR2 SNTAGT. V lost 4 bases and J lost 6, with 9 bases in between. Time point described: patch test 1, 2 weeks after DPC sensitization. Treatment denoted: therapeutic diphenylcyclopropenone sensitization with weekly scalp DPC. The template was total RNA from unfractionated whole blood. Each donor was an alopecia patient between 18 and 70 years of age who qualified for DPC. Per the original methods: A per-sample median of around 100,000 TCRs was observed, with a range of roughly 20,000 to 690,600. Each CDR3 protein is one row after TCRdb ran MiXCR on the RACE reads. Here the V and J calls rest on TCRdb's processing, not on the authors' analysis. This table holds 30,000 to 40,000 distinct CDR3 sequences, approximately 6.3% found once.

This clonotype was observed many times. Its antigen is currently unknown. General study results and limits: High-frequency TCRs, those above 1 in 1000, stayed the same after DPC sensitization.

The rearrangement joins TRBV6-4 to TRBJ2-2; D is ambiguous. The receptor comes from a woman aged 30 to 39 with alopecia areata. Some clones in this sample may be carry-over from other donors' samples. The sequences come from whole blood, collected in connection with sensitization to the hapten diphenylcyclopropenone (DPC). CDR3 in DNA: TGTGCCAGCAGTGCCCCCCCTTCCGGGGAGCTGTTTTTT. Its translation: CASSAPPSGELFF.